A single sample gave rise to the 2 T cell receptor beta chains below, sequenced in a study of PD-1 blockade in classical Hodgkin lymphoma. The data were produced by immunoSEQ multiplex PCR, yet TCRdb's version contains in-frame clones alone and is incomplete. The data hold roughly 27,000 clones, with around 90% observed a single time. Time point: newly diagnosed, previously untreated cHL patient sample. Magnetic negative selection was used to purify CD4+ T cells from PBMCs that had been thawed. Sequenced input: CD4+ T cells from blood. Source of these receptors: a human donor with classical Hodgkin lymphoma.

This clone was recorded once. This rearrangement joins TRBV6-5 to TRBJ1-6, with 10 bases identical to TRBD1. The CDR3 has 16 residues. CDR1 MNHEY and CDR2 SVGAGI come from the germline V gene. V gave up 2 bases and J gave up 9 bases; unmatched junction bases: 7. CDR3 in amino acids: CASSYAPGQGGSPLHF. CDR3 nucleotide sequence: TGTGCCAGCAGTTACGCCCCCGGACAGGGGGGTTCACCCCTCCACTTT.

This sequence joins TRBV2 and TRBJ1-5; D perhaps matches TRBD1 (5 bases). The V end lost 4 bases, the J end lost 3 bases, and 7 bases lay between the germline ends. Germline lookup yields CDR1 SNHLY and CDR2 FYNNEI. CDR3 length: 13 residues. CDR3 amino acids: CASSGGYNQPQHF. In DNA form, the CDR3 reads TGTGCCAGCAGTGGGGGGTACAATCAGCCCCAGCATTTT.